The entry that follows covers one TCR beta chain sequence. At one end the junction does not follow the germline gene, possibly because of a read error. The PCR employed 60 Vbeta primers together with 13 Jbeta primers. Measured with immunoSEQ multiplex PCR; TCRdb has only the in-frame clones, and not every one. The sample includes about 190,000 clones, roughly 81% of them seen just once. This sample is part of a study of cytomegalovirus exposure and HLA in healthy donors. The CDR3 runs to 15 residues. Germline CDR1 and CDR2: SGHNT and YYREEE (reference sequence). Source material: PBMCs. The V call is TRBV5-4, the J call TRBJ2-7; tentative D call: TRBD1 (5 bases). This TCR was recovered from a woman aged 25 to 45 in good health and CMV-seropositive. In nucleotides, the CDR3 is TGTGCCAGCAGCTTTCAGTCGCAGGGCGGCTACGAGCGGTACTTC. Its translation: CASSFQSQGGYERYF.